This record covers a single T cell receptor (beta chain). The data were taken from a study of radiation and T cells in renal cell carcinoma. This CDR3 spans 19 amino acids. V was cut by 4 bases and J by 0 bases, with 19 bases left in between. Germline-derived CDR1 and CDR2 are SGHTA and FQGNSA. Assay: immunoSEQ multiplex PCR; the TCRdb copy retains only in-frame clones and omits some. The data contain around 64,000 clones, 65% to 80% of them seen just once; the ten biggest clones take up about 7.1%. Documented time point: baseline pretreatment blood. Documented treatment: 15 Gy SBRT to primary tumor, nephrectomy 4 weeks later.

This specimen consisted of blood, obtained from a patient whose treatment included radiotherapy and nephrectomy. The chain has TRBV7-2 and TRBJ1-6; TRBD1 is a possible D gene (5 bases). The sequence derives from a man aged 55 to 69 with renal cell carcinoma. The CDR3 sequence is CASSSPRGREGSYNSPLHF. CDR3 nucleotides: TGTGCCAGCAGCTCCCCTCGTGGCAGGGAGGGCTCCTATAATTCACCCCTCCACTTT.